The subject of this entry is one T cell receptor beta chain. Its matching antigen is unknown. RNA transcripts were the template for amplifying TCR beta CDR3 regions. In the first-round RT-PCR of the TCR CDR3, the HTBI primer set was used. MiXCR was run by TCRdb on the multiplex PCR reads, yielding one entry per CDR3 protein. The table lists under 400,000 distinct CDR3 sequences, roughly 18% of them singletons. This specimen comes from a study of T cells in Graves' hyperthyroidism and ophthalmopathy. Study-level results: Most clonotypes that expanded in the thyroid above 0.001 also showed up in blood. Ophthalmopathy, which appeared later, was predicted by the model a median 6.5 months before onset.

Losses at the gene ends were 6 bases for V and 3 bases for J; bases not matched to a gene: 12. CDR1 MDHEN and CDR2 SYDVKM come from the germline V gene. The CDR3 loop spans 17 amino acids. Uncontrolled infections, other autoimmune diseases, pregnancy or lactation led to exclusion of patients. This clonotype was obtained from a woman between 40 and 50 years old with Graves' ophthalmopathy. The chain employs TRBV28 and TRBJ2-7; 12 nucleotides agree with TRBD2. Sequenced material: blood. CDR3: CASRPVLLAGGDYEQYF. In DNA form, the CDR3 reads TGTGCCAGCAGGCCCGTCCTCCTAGCGGGAGGGGACTACGAGCAGTACTTC.